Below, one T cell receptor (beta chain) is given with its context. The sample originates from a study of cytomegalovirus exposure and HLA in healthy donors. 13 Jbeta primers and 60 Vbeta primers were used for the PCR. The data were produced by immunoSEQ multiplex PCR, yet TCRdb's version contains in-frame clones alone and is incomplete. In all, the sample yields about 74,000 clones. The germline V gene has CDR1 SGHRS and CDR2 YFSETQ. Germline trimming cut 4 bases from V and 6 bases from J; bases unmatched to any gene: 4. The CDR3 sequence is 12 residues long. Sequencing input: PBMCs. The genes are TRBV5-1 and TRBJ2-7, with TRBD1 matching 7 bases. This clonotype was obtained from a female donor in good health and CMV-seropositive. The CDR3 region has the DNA TGCGCCAGCAGCACAGGGACAGTCGAGCAGTACTTC. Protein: CASSTGTVEQYF.